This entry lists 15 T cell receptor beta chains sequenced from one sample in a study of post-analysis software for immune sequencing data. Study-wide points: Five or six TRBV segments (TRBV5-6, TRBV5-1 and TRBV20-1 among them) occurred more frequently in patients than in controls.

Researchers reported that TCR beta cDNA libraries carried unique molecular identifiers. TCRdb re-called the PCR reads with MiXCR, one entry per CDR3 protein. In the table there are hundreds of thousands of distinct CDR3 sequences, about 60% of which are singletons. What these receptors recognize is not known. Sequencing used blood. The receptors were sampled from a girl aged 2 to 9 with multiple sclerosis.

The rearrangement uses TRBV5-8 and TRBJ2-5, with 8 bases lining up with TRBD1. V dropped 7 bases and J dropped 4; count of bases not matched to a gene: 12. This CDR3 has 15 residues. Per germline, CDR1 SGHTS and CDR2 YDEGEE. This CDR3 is CASRVGPTGAETQYF. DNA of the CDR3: TGTGCCAGCCGTGTTGGACCGACAGGGGCAGAGACCCAGTACTTC.

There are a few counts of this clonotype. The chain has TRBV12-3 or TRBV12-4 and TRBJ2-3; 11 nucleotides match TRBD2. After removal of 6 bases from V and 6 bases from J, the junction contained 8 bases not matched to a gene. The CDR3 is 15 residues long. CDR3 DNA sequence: TGTGCCAGCAGCCCGACGACTAGCGGGACCGATACGCAGTATTTT. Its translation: CASSPTTSGTDTQYF.

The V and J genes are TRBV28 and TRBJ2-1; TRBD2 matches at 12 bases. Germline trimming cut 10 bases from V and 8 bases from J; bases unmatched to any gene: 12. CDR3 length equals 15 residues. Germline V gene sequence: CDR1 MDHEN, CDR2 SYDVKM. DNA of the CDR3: TGTGCCATTTCCTCTCTAGCGGGGGGGCGGGATGAGCAGTTCTTC. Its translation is CAISSLAGGRDEQFF.

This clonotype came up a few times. CDR3 in DNA: TGTGCCAGCAGCTCCGATCTAGCGGGGGGATACAATGAGCAGTTCTTC. This codes for CASSSDLAGGYNEQFF. This sequence joins TRBV7-9 and TRBJ2-1; 11 bases agree with TRBD2. V shed 4 bases, J shed 4 bases, and the junction held 6 bases outside the gene matches. The CDR3 loop spans 16 amino acids. In germline, CDR1 is SEHNR, CDR2 FQNEAQ (reference sequence).

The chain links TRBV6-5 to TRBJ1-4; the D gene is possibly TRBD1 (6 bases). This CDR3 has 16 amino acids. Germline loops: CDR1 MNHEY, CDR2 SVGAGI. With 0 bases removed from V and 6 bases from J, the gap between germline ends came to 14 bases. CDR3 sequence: CASSYSMNRVDEKLFF. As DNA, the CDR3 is TGTGCCAGCAGTTACTCGATGAACAGGGTTGATGAAAAACTGTTTTTT.

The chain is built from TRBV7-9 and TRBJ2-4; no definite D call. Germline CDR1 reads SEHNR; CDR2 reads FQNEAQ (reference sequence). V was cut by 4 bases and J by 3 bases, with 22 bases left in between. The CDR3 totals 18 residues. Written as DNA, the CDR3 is TGTGCCAGCAGCTCCCCATATACAGAGAAGTGGGACAAAAACATTCAGTACTTC. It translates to CASSSPYTEKWDKNIQYF. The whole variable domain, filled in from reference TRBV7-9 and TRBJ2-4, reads DTGVSQNPRHKITKRGQNVTFRCDPISEHNRLYWYRQTLGQGPEFLTYFQNEAQLEKSRLLSDRFSAERPKGSFSTLEIQRTEQGDSAMYLCASSSPYTEKWDKNIQYFGAGTRLSVL.

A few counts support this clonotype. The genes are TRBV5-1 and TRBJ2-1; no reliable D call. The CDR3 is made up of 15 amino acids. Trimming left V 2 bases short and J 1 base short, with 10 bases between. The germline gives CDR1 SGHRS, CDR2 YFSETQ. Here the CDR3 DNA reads TGCGCCAGCAGCTTCGACGCTAGGTCCTACAATGAGCAGTTCTTC. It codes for CASSFDARSYNEQFF.

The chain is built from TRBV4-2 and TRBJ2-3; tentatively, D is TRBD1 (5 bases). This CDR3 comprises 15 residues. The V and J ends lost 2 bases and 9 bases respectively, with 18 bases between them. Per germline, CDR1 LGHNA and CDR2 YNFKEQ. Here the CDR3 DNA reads TGTGCCAGCAGCCAAACCCCAAACCAGGGCGTCACGCAGTATTTT. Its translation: CASSQTPNQGVTQYF.

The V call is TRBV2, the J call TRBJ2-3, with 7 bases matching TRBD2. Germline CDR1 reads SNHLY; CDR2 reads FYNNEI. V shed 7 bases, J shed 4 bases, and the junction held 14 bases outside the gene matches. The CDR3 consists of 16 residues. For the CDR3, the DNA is TGTGCCAGCATGGGGTGGACTAGATTTTCCTCAGATACGCAGTATTTT. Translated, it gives CASMGWTRFSSDTQYF.

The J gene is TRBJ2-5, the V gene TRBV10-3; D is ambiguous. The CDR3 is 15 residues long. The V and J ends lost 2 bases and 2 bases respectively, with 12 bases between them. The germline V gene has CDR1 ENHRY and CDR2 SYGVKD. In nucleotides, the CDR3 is TGTGCCATCAGTGAGGCCGGGCTAATACAAGAGACCCAGTACTTC. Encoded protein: CAISEAGLIQETQYF.

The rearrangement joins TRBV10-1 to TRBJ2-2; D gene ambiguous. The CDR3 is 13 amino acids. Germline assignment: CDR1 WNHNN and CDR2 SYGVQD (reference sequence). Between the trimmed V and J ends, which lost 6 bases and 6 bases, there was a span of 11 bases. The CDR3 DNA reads TGCGCCAGCAGATATGGATTAGCCGGGGAGCTGTTTTTT. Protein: CASRYGLAGELFF.

The CDR3 bases are TGTGCCATACTAGCGGGAGTCAGTCCGCCCAATGAGCAGTTCTTC. Translated: CAILAGVSPPNEQFF. This chain uses TRBV10-3 with TRBJ2-1, with 11 bases lining up with TRBD2. After removal of 9 bases from V and 6 bases from J, the junction contained 10 bases not matched to a gene. Per germline, CDR1 ENHRY and CDR2 SYGVKD. The CDR3 extends over 15 amino acids.

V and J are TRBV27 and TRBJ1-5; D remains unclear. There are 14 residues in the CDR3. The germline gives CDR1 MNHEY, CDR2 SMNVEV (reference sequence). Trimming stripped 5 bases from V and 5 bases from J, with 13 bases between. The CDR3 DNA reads TGTGCCAGCAGTATAGGGTTTGCCGATCAGCCCCAGCATTTT. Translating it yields CASSIGFADQPQHF.

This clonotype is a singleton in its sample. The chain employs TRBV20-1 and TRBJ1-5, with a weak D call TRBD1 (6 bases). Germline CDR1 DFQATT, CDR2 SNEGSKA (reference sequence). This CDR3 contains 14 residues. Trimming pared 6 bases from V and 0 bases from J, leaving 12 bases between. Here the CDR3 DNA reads TGCAGTGCCACGAGACAGGTTAGCAATCAGCCCCAGCATTTT. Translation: CSATRQVSNQPQHF.

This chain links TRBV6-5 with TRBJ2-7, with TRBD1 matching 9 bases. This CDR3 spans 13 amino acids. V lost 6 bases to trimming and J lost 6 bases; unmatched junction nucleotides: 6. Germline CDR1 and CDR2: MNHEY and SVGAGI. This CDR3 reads CASRRTGDLEQYF. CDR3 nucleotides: TGTGCCAGCAGACGGACAGGGGACCTCGAGCAGTACTTC.